This T cell receptor beta chain emerged from a study of T cell changes during pregnancy in multiple sclerosis. Only in-frame clones appear in the TCRdb table, and some are missing; sequencing was by immunoSEQ multiplex PCR. The top ten clones hold 3.7% of a sample with about 74,000 clones, roughly 92% of them seen once. This sequence was found in a female donor in good health, enrolled as a control in a pregnancy study. The sample consisted of peripheral blood, taken after pregnancy.

The CDR3 is CASSPGGYEQYF. CDR3 nucleotide sequence: TGTGCCAGCAGCCCCGGGGGCTACGAGCAGTACTTC. The chain couples TRBV7-9 to TRBJ2-7; possible D gene TRBD2, 6 bases. The V end lost 5 bases, the J end lost 3 bases, and 8 bases lay between the germline ends. The CDR3 is 12 amino acids. CDR1 and CDR2 from the germline V gene are SEHNR and FQNEAQ (reference sequence).